Below are 30 T cell receptor beta chains sequenced from a single sample in a study of blood T cell repertoires in COVID-19. Produced via immunoSEQ multiplex PCR; TCRdb's table is partial and in-frame only. The sample has 150,000 to 200,000 clones; roughly 80% are singletons. Source material: peripheral blood. The receptors derive from an elderly woman with acute or convalescent COVID-19.

V is TRBV6-2 or TRBV6-3 and J is TRBJ2-1, with 7 positions matching TRBD2. After removal of 4 bases from V and 10 bases from J, the junction contained 4 bases not matched to a gene. The CDR3 covers 12 residues. Germline-derived CDR1 and CDR2 are MNHEY and SVGEGT. CDR3 DNA: TGTGCCAGCAGTTCCCGGCGGGAGGAGCAGTTCTTC. As protein: CASSSRREEQFF.

This clone was detected only once. CDR3 nucleotides: TGTGCCAGCAGCTTAGTTTTCCAACGGGCAGGGGGAGAGCAGTACTTC. Amino acids: CASSLVFQRAGGEQYF. This chain joins TRBV7-2 and TRBJ2-7, with TRBD1 identical over 7 bases. Germline V gene sequence: CDR1 SGHTA, CDR2 FQGNSA. This CDR3 has 16 amino acids. J gave up 7 bases and V 1 base, and 13 bases lay outside the gene matches. The full variable domain, completed using reference TRBV7-2 and TRBJ2-7, is GAGVSQSPSNKVTEKGKDVELRCDPISGHTALYWYRQSLGQGLEFLIYFQGNSAPDKSGLPSDRFSAERTGGSVSTLTIQRTQQEDSAVYLCASSLVFQRAGGEQYFGPGTRLTVT.

Note on this clone: A read error may produce the germline difference seen at one junction end. The chain employs TRBV18 and TRBJ1-1; D remains ambiguous. This CDR3 region has 14 residues. Looked up from germline, CDR1 is KGHSH and CDR2 is LQKENI. The DNA of the CDR3 is TGTGCCGGCTCACCATCAGGTGAGAACACTGAAGCTTTCTTT. Amino acid sequence: CAGSPSGENTEAFF. The whole variable domain, remainder taken from reference TRBV18 and TRBJ1-1, is NAGVMQNPRHLVRRRGQEARLRCSPMKGHSHVYWYRQLPEEGLKFMVYLQKENIIDESGMPKERFSAEFPKEGPSILRIQQVVRGDSAAYFCAGSPSGENTEAFFGQGTRLTVV.

The chain is built from TRBV5-1 and TRBJ2-7; 7 nucleotides line up with TRBD2. The CDR3 is made up of 15 amino acids. Trimming took 4 bases from V and 2 from J; bases not matched to a gene: 9. CDR1 is SGHRS and CDR2 is YFSETQ in the germline V gene. In DNA, the CDR3 is TGCGCCAGCAGCCCACATAGCGGGCCTCCCTACGAGCAGTACTTC. Its translation: CASSPHSGPPYEQYF.

The genes are TRBV11-2 and TRBJ1-2; D is possibly TRBD1 (5 bases). Per germline, CDR1 SGHAT and CDR2 FQNNGV. This CDR3 spans 14 amino acids. The ends were cut back, 5 bases at V and 3 bases at J, with 13 bases in the middle. The DNA for the CDR3 is TGTGCCAGCAGCGGTCAGTGGGGGGACTATGGCTACACCTTC. Residues: CASSGQWGDYGYTF.

This chain uses TRBV24-1 with TRBJ1-2, with a weak D call TRBD1 (6 bases). Germline assignment: CDR1 KGHDR and CDR2 SFDVKD. V dropped 3 bases and J dropped 6 bases, with 10 bases sitting between them. CDR3 length equals 13 residues. The CDR3 here is CATSDGGADGYTF. DNA of the CDR3: TGTGCCACCAGTGATGGGGGGGCGGATGGCTACACCTTC.

The CDR3 nucleotides are TGTGCCAGCAGCTTAAGTCTAGCGCCCCATGAGCAGTTCTTC. It is translated as CASSLSLAPHEQFF. The chain combines TRBV7-9 with TRBJ2-1, with D possibly being TRBD2 (6 bases). The CDR3 sequence is 14 residues long. V was clipped by 2 bases and J by 8 bases, with 13 bases between them. Looked up from germline, CDR1 is SEHNR and CDR2 is FQNEAQ (reference sequence).

The chain links TRBV4-1 to TRBJ1-2; TRBD1 might be the D (6 bases). The V and J ends lost 2 bases and 3 bases respectively, with 10 bases between them. The germline gives CDR1 MGHRA, CDR2 YSYEKL. This CDR3 region has 14 residues. CDR3 DNA: TGCGCCAGCAGCCAACTACAGGGATACTATGGCTACACCTTC. It specifies CASSQLQGYYGYTF.

The chain joins TRBV2 to TRBJ1-5; 7 bases are a match to TRBD1. V gave up 5 bases and J gave up 0 bases; unmatched junction bases: 4. Germline lookup yields CDR1 SNHLY and CDR2 FYNNEI. CDR3 length equals 15 residues. In nucleotides, the CDR3 is TGTGCCAGCAGTTTGGGACAGAGTAGCAATCAGCCCCAGCATTTT. Its translation is CASSLGQSSNQPQHF. Using reference TRBV2 and TRBJ1-5 for the parts outside the CDR3, the full variable domain is EPEVTQTPSHQVTQMGQEVILRCVPISNHLYFYWYRQILGQKVEFLVSFYNNEISEKSEIFDDQFSVERPDGSNFTLKIRSTKLEDSAMYFCASSLGQSSNQPQHFGDGTRLSIL.

With respect to this clone: This specimen includes other DNA sequences encoding the same CDR3. This chain connects TRBV11-2 to TRBJ2-7; unclear D gene. This CDR3 has 12 amino acids. CDR1 and CDR2 from the germline V gene are SGHAT and FQNNGV. V gave up 0 bases and J gave up 4 bases, with 4 bases separating them. CDR3 sequence (DNA): TGTGCCAGCAGCTTAGATCGGTACGAGCAGTACTTC. Translated, it gives CASSLDRYEQYF.

The rearrangement uses TRBV7-9 and TRBJ2-5, with 12 bases identical to TRBD2. In germline, CDR1 is SEHNR, CDR2 FQNEAQ (reference sequence). With V trimmed by 4 bases and J by 4 bases, 4 bases remained unmatched. The CDR3 is 15 residues long. The CDR3 here is CASSSTSGRGETQYF. Here the CDR3 DNA reads TGTGCCAGCAGCTCGACTAGCGGGAGAGGAGAGACCCAGTACTTC.

The gene calls are TRBV5-8 and TRBJ1-4; 9 positions agree with TRBD1. The CDR3 is made up of 14 amino acids. Trimming at V came to 3 bases and at J to 8 bases, leaving 5 bases not matched to a gene. CDR1 and CDR2 from the germline V gene are SGHTS and YDEGEE. The CDR3 DNA follows: TGTGCCAGCAGCTCCGGGACAGGGTTGGAAAAACTGTTTTTT. Its translation: CASSSGTGLEKLFF.

The gene calls are TRBV7-3 and TRBJ1-1, with a possible D match to TRBD1 (5 bases). Germline CDR1 is SGHTA and CDR2 is FQGTGA. The CDR3 sequence is 13 residues long. V was clipped by 3 bases and J by 4 bases, with 9 bases between them. The CDR3 loop is CASSFHGGTEAFF. The CDR3 DNA follows: TGTGCCAGCAGCTTCCACGGGGGCACTGAAGCTTTCTTT.

The genes are TRBV28 and TRBJ1-2, with D possibly TRBD1 on 6 matching bases. Germline assignment: CDR1 MDHEN and CDR2 SYDVKM. The length of the CDR3 is 11 residues. Trimming took 7 bases from V and 8 from J, leaving 11 bases between them. CDR3 sequence: CASNRATGYTF. The CDR3, as DNA: TGTGCCAGCAACAGGGCTACGGGCTACACCTTC.

The gene calls are TRBV19 and TRBJ2-4; the match to TRBD2 covers 7 bases. The CDR3 contains 17 residues. Per the germline V gene, CDR1 is LNHDA and CDR2 is SQIVND (reference sequence). The junction had 13 bases not matched to a gene; V was cut back by 5 bases and J by 3 bases. CDR3 in amino acids: CASSPVGGAGLKNIQYF. For the CDR3, the DNA is TGTGCCAGTAGTCCCGTTGGGGGAGCGGGGCTCAAAAACATTCAGTACTTC.

This chain links TRBV29-1 with TRBJ1-2; the D gene is possibly TRBD1 (6 bases). The V end was cut by 1 base, the J end by 4 bases, with 10 bases between. The CDR3 extends over 13 amino acids. Germline V gene data show CDR1 as SQVTM and CDR2 as ANQGSEA. In nucleotides, the CDR3 is TGCAGCGTTGAAGGGGGGCTTAGCTATGGCTACACCTTC. Amino acids: CSVEGGLSYGYTF. The whole variable domain, filled in from reference TRBV29-1 and TRBJ1-2, reads SAVISQKPSRDICQRGTSLTIQCQVDSQVTMMFWYRQQPGQSLTLIATANQGSEATYESGFVIDKFPISRPNLTFSTLTVSNMSPEDSSIYLCSVEGGLSYGYTFGSGTRLTVV.

The V call is TRBV7-2, the J call TRBJ2-5; 8 nucleotides align to TRBD2. The CDR3 loop spans 17 amino acids. The V gene end was trimmed by 5 bases and the J gene end by 2 bases; junction bases not matched to a gene: 13. Germline-derived CDR1 and CDR2 are SGHTA and FQGNSA. Here the CDR3 reads CASSHPPTSAGQETQYF. The CDR3 DNA reads TGTGCCAGCAGCCATCCTCCGACTAGCGCCGGGCAAGAGACCCAGTACTTC.

The chain combines TRBV30 with TRBJ2-2, with TRBD1 matching 8 bases. The germline V gene encodes CDR1 GTSNPN and CDR2 SVGIG (reference sequence). The CDR3 is 14 amino acids. Unmatched junction bases numbered 9, after V lost 5 bases and J lost 7 bases. The CDR3 loop is CAWSNRGDSGELFF. DNA of the CDR3: TGTGCCTGGTCGAACAGGGGGGATAGCGGGGAGCTGTTTTTT.

This clone was seen only a few times. This rearrangement joins TRBV30 to TRBJ1-5; perhaps TRBD1 as D (5 bases). Germline values: CDR1 GTSNPN, CDR2 SVGIG (reference sequence). Trimming stripped 4 bases from V and 4 bases from J, with 14 bases between. This CDR3 is 14 amino acids long. CDR3 coding DNA: TGTGCCTGGAAAGGAGGGACGGGAAATCAGCCCCAGCATTTT. It codes for CAWKGGTGNQPQHF.

The rearrangement uses TRBV19 and TRBJ2-3; TRBD1 matches at 11 bases. CDR1 LNHDA and CDR2 SQIVND come from the germline V gene (reference sequence). The trim removed 7 bases at V and 3 bases at J, leaving 3 bases unmatched. The CDR3 consists of 14 residues. Here the CDR3 DNA reads TGTGCCAGTATGGACAGGGGGCATACAGATACGCAGTATTTT. It yields the protein CASMDRGHTDTQYF.

V and J are TRBV14 and TRBJ2-7; 9 nucleotides align to TRBD1. This CDR3 region has 16 residues. Trimming removed 1 base from V and 3 bases from J; junction bases left unmatched: 7. Germline CDR1 is SGHDN and CDR2 is FVKESK. The CDR3 bases are TGTGCCAGCAGCCAAGGTACCGGGACAGGGCACTACGAGCAGTACTTC. Translation: CASSQGTGTGHYEQYF.

In its sample, this clone was seen once. V and J are TRBV6-5 and TRBJ2-1, with 9 bases fitting TRBD1. Germline V gene lookup returns CDR1 MNHEY and CDR2 SVGAGI. The length of the CDR3 is 14 residues. J gave up 7 bases and V 8 bases, and 9 bases lay outside the gene matches. CDR3 in DNA: TGTGCCAGCTTCCGGGACAGGGCTGTAAATGAGCAGTTCTTC. Translation: CASFRDRAVNEQFF.

The rearrangement joins TRBV9 to TRBJ1-3; no clear D gene. CDR3 length equals 14 residues. In germline, CDR1 is SGDLS, CDR2 YYNGEE. Trimming removed 4 bases from V and 0 bases from J, with 8 bases in between. CDR3 DNA: TGTGCCAGCAGCCCCCTGAGCTCTGGAAACACCATATATTTT. This encodes CASSPLSSGNTIYF.

This chain joins TRBV10-1 and TRBJ2-1; TRBD1 matches 7 bases. The junction had 7 bases not matched to a gene; V was cut back by 1 base and J by 4 bases. CDR1 WNHNN and CDR2 SYGVQD come from the germline V gene (reference sequence). The CDR3 loop spans 16 amino acids. CDR3 loop: CASSEWSGTAYNEQFF. The CDR3 DNA reads TGCGCCAGCAGTGAGTGGTCCGGGACAGCGTACAATGAGCAGTTCTTC.

The chain carries TRBV30 and TRBJ2-7, with D unclear. This CDR3 spans 11 amino acids. V dropped 0 bases and J dropped 6 bases, with 6 bases sitting between them. The V gene's germline CDR1 is GTSNPN and CDR2 SVGIG (reference sequence). CDR3 sequence reads: CAWSVIREQYF. Written as DNA, the CDR3 is TGTGCCTGGAGTGTAATCCGCGAGCAGTACTTC.

This sequence joins TRBV11-2 and TRBJ2-7; 8 bases line up with TRBD1. The CDR3 loop spans 14 amino acids. CDR1 and CDR2 from the germline V gene are SGHAT and FQNNGV. The ends lost 3 bases at V and 2 bases at J; junction bases unmatched: 3. CDR3 sequence: CASSFGTGPYEQYF. The CDR3 DNA sequence: TGTGCCAGCAGCTTTGGGACAGGACCCTACGAGCAGTACTTC.

The rearrangement uses TRBV5-4 and TRBJ1-6; 10 bases are shared with TRBD1. The CDR3 loop spans 16 amino acids. J lost 8 bases, V lost 7 bases, and 12 bases had no gene match. Germline V gene sequence: CDR1 SGHNT, CDR2 YYREEE (reference sequence). The DNA of the CDR3 is TGTGCCAGCGGCCCGAGGGACAGGGGCCGACATTCACCCCTCCACTTT. The encoded protein is CASGPRDRGRHSPLHF.

V usage is TRBV11-2 and J usage is TRBJ2-7; 9 nucleotides align to TRBD1. The ends lost 5 bases at V and 6 bases at J; junction bases unmatched: 8. Germline V lookup: CDR1 SGHAT, CDR2 FQNNGV. This CDR3 contains 14 residues. CDR3 nucleotide sequence: TGTGCCAGCAGCCAGTTGGACAGGGGCCCCGAGCAGTACTTC. As protein: CASSQLDRGPEQYF.

The rearrangement joins TRBV6-5 to TRBJ2-2; a possible D gene is TRBD1 (6 bases). CDR3 size: 13 residues. Trimming took 6 bases from V and 4 from J, leaving 9 bases between them. Germline CDR1 and CDR2: MNHEY and SVGAGI. CDR3 residues: CASRPQGTGELFF. The CDR3, as DNA: TGTGCCAGCAGGCCACAGGGCACCGGGGAGCTGTTTTTT.

The CDR3 nucleotides read TGTGCCAGCAGAATTCCGGGACAGGGCTACGAGCAGTACTTC. It codes for CASRIPGQGYEQYF. V usage is TRBV5-8 and J usage is TRBJ2-7; TRBD1 aligns across 9 bases. Trimming removed 5 bases from V and 3 bases from J; junction bases left unmatched: 6. CDR3 length: 14 residues. The V gene's germline CDR1 is SGHTS and CDR2 YDEGEE.